The clone carrying this T cell receptor (beta chain) occurred many times. As yet, its antigen is unknown. This specimen belongs to a study of T-cell reconstitution after alpha-beta-depleted transplantation in children. Germline CDR1 DFQATT, CDR2 SNEGSKA (reference sequence). V was cut by 1 base and J by 0 bases, with 8 bases left in between. The CDR3 totals 14 residues. Unique molecular identifiers featured in how the TCRbeta library was prepared. In TCRdb, the PCR reads were re-called with MiXCR into one record per CDR3 protein. Of about 440,000 distinct CDR3 sequences listed, approximately 42% are singletons. Points from the study as a whole: Reportedly, roughly two months post-transplant, alpha-beta T cells arose from several hundred expanded graft clones.

The sample here was PBMCs, taken before TCRalphabeta/CD19-depleted stem cell transplant. The sequence was obtained from a girl aged 2-10 years with aplastic anemia, due to receive a stem cell transplant. This sequence joins TRBV20-1 and TRBJ2-3; unclear D gene. In DNA form, the CDR3 reads TGCAGTGCTAGAGCCCCGGGCAGCACAGATACGCAGTATTTT. Translated, it gives CSARAPGSTDTQYF.